This T cell receptor beta chain is drawn from a study of blood T cell repertoires in COVID-19. Study as a whole: PBMCs, B-cell-depleted T cells, or T cells provided the cDNA or gDNA that made up the material.

Per germline, CDR1 SGHDT and CDR2 YYEEEE. The CDR3 extends over 14 amino acids. The ends lost 4 bases at V and 5 bases at J; junction bases unmatched: 5. Authors' analysis steps: Nucleated cell number was recorded as an estimate derived from reference gene primer amplification. TCRdb's table, derived via immunoSEQ multiplex PCR, lists solely in-frame clones and lacks some. Clone size and V and J calls were adopted from that table, with D and trimming inferred from the DNA. There are fewer than 50,000 clones in the sample; 65% to 90% occur only once, and around 8% lies in the top ten. The chain is built from TRBV5-6 and TRBJ1-4; 7 bases are a match to TRBD1. The source material was peripheral blood. This TCR was sampled from a human donor in a cohort sampled during active COVID-19. The CDR3 protein is CASSRQGLNEKLFF. The CDR3 DNA reads as TGTGCCAGCAGCCGACAGGGTTTAAATGAAAAACTGTTTTTT.